This T cell receptor (beta chain) is from a study of blood T cell repertoires in COVID-19. Repertoires were generated with immunoSEQ multiplex PCR, while TCRdb's copy carries only in-frame clones and drops some. The table lists roughly 43,000 clones, over 75% of them singletons, with over 9% in the top ten. The CDR3 has 15 amino acids. Germline CDR1 is LNHDA and CDR2 is SQIVND (reference sequence). V shed 1 base, J shed 4 bases, and the junction held 2 bases outside the gene matches. The clonotype was recovered from a human donor in a cohort sampled during active COVID-19. Sequenced: peripheral blood. V gene TRBV19 combines with J gene TRBJ1-2; 11 positions match TRBD1. The CDR3 loop reads CASSIAGTGGYGYTF. The CDR3 coding sequence is TGTGCCAGTAGTATAGCTGGGACAGGGGGCTATGGCTACACCTTC.